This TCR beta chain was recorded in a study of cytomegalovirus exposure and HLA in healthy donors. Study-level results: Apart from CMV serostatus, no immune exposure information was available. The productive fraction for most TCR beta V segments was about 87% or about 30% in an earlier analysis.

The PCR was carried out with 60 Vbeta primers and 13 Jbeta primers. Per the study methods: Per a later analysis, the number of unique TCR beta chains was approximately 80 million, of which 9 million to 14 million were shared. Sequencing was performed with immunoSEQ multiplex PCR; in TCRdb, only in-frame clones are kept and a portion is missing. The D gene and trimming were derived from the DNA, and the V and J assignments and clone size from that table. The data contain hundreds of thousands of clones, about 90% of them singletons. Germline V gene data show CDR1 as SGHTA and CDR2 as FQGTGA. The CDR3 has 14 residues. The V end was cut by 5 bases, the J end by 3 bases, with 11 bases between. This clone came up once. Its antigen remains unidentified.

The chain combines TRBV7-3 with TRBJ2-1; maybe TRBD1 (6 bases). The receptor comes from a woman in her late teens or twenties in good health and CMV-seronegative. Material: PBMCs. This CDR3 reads CASSPDRGYNEQFF. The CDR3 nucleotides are TGTGCCAGCAGCCCGGACAGAGGCTACAATGAGCAGTTCTTC. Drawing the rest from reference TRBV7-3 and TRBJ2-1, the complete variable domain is GAGVSQTPSNKVTEKGKYVELRCDPISGHTALYWYRQSLGQGPEFLIYFQGTGAADDSGLPNDRFFAVRPEGSVSTLKIQRTERGDSAVYLCASSPDRGYNEQFFGPGTRLTVL.